This section outlines one T cell receptor beta chain sequence together with its context. At one end the junction does not follow the germline gene, possibly because of a read error. These data are taken from a study of blood T cell repertoires in COVID-19. About the research overall: COVID-19 samples collected from the United States, Italy and Spain covered acute and convalescent phases. Nucleic acid was either cDNA or gDNA, and it came from T cells, B-cell-depleted T cells, or PBMCs.

During active infection, Seattle patients enrolled and were then monitored through disease. Per the original methods: Quantification of nucleated cells was approximated via reference gene primer amplification. Here immunoSEQ multiplex PCR was the method, and the copy in TCRdb shows in-frame clones only, minus some. That table supplies the V and J calls and clone size; D and trimming were determined from the DNA. The sample has about 210,000 clones; around 84% are singletons. Looked up from germline, CDR1 is MDHEN and CDR2 is SYDVKM. The CDR3 spans 15 residues. V usage is TRBV28 and J usage is TRBJ2-7, with TRBD1 as a possible D gene (6 bases). This sequence originates from a woman older than 75 with COVID-19, enrolled during active disease. Source material: peripheral blood. CDR3 DNA: TGTACCAGCAGCGAGGCCGGGACATCCTCCTACGAGCAGTACTTC. This codes for CTSSEAGTSSYEQYF.